This TCR beta chain was recovered during a study of T cell responses to AZD1222 COVID-19 vaccine. Points from the study as a whole: There were mostly white British donors and more females than males, and clonal diversity was possibly underestimated. At 160-218 and 743-854, vaccine-associated CD4 TCRs were dominant, and they spanned spike. In the spike-specific TCR repertoire, nearly half reportedly target unmutated variant regions. Elevations in Spike-specific TCR breadth and depth followed administration of two AZD1222 doses.

This CDR3 spans 11 amino acids. The V gene lost 2 bases and the J gene lost 7 bases, with 5 bases spanning the gap. Details on this clone: No antigen is known for it.

The data were produced by immunoSEQ multiplex PCR, yet TCRdb's version contains in-frame clones alone and is incomplete. The sample contains about 110,000 clones, around nine tenths of which appear only once. The J gene is TRBJ2-5, the V gene TRBV12-3 or TRBV12-4; D not resolved. This sequence was found in an adult in good health. The specimen was peripheral blood, collected on day 0 of AZD1222 vaccination. The CDR3 nucleotides are TGTGCCAGCAGTTTAAAGCGGACCCAGTACTTC. Its translation: CASSLKRTQYF.